These 14 T cell receptor beta chains came from one sample sequenced in a study of blood T cells in healthy people across ages. A second 7 to 11 cycle PCR used barcoded and J-beta primers. From the 5' RACE reads, TCRdb called clonotypes with MiXCR, one entry per CDR3 protein. The sample consists of 1.2 million to 1.5 million distinct CDR3 sequences, 45% to 70% of them appearing once. Sequencing was done on a sample of blood. Receptors were obtained from a young man in good health.

The chain combines TRBV5-5 with TRBJ2-7, with D uncertain. Germline V gene sequence: CDR1 SGHKS, CDR2 YYEKEE (reference sequence). Trimming removed 2 bases from V and 2 bases from J, with 11 bases in between. The CDR3 is 14 amino acids. Written as DNA, the CDR3 is TGTGCCAGCAGCTTTATGGAGTTTCCCTACGAGCAGTACTTC. As protein: CASSFMEFPYEQYF. Together with reference TRBV5-5 and TRBJ2-7, the CDR3 gives the full variable domain: DAGVTQSPTHLIKTRGQQVTLRCSPISGHKSVSWYQQVLGQGPQFIFQYYEKEERGRGNFPDRFSARQFPNYSSELNVNALLLGDSALYLCASSFMEFPYEQYFGPGTRLTVT.

This clonotype was counted only a few times. This chain's CDR3 is CAISTGGQETQYF. The DNA for the CDR3 is TGTGCCATCAGTACGGGGGGTCAAGAGACCCAGTACTTC. The V call is TRBV10-3, the J call TRBJ2-5, with 7 nucleotides matching TRBD2. J gave up 2 bases and V 5 bases, and 2 bases lay outside the gene matches. Germline values: CDR1 ENHRY, CDR2 SYGVKD. This CDR3 spans 13 amino acids.

The table lists this clonotype with a few counts. The gene calls are TRBV29-1 and TRBJ2-7, with a possible D match to TRBD2 (7 bases). The CDR3 runs 13 residues. The germline CDR1 and CDR2 sequences are SQVTM and ANQGSEA. V dropped 6 bases and J dropped 2 bases, with 14 bases sitting between them. CDR3 protein: CSVPGEGAYEQYF. As DNA, the CDR3 is TGCAGCGTCCCAGGGGAGGGTGCCTACGAGCAGTACTTC.

The table lists this clonotype with a count of one. The gene calls are TRBV11-2 and TRBJ2-5; 10 nucleotides line up with TRBD2. Per the germline V gene, CDR1 is SGHAT and CDR2 is FQNNGV. The ends lost 6 bases at V and 4 bases at J; junction bases unmatched: 5. The CDR3 is made up of 14 amino acids. The CDR3 here is CASRGLANGETQYF. The CDR3 nucleotides read TGTGCCAGCAGGGGACTAGCGAATGGAGAGACCCAGTACTTC.

The CDR3 coding sequence is TGTGCCACCAGCGGCCAGACAGGGGGTGAAGGAAACACCATATATTTT. Translation: CATSGQTGGEGNTIYF. The V call is TRBV15, the J call TRBJ1-3; 9 bases map to TRBD1. This CDR3 spans 16 amino acids. The V and J ends lost 5 bases and 4 bases, in that order; junction bases with no gene match: 9. CDR1 LNHNV and CDR2 YYDKDF come from the germline V gene (reference sequence).

The rearrangement uses TRBV7-2 and TRBJ2-3, with a possible D match to TRBD2 (6 bases). V was cut by 2 bases and J by 6 bases, with 15 bases left in between. Germline V lookup: CDR1 SGHTA, CDR2 FQGNSA. The CDR3 extends over 15 amino acids. CDR3 in DNA: TGTGCCAGCAGCTTACAGGCCCCCCTAGCGGATACGCAGTATTTT. It is translated as CASSLQAPLADTQYF.

The chain joins TRBV6-5 to TRBJ2-4, with 8 bases aligning to TRBD1. The DNA end is a closer match to TRBJ2-5, so the J assignment may be wrong. Germline lookup yields CDR1 MNHEY and CDR2 SVGAGI. This CDR3 spans 13 amino acids. CDR3 residues: CASKVTGDSTQYF. The CDR3, as DNA: TGTGCCAGCAAGGTGACAGGGGATTCGACCCAGTACTTC.

The genes are TRBV4-2 and TRBJ2-1; D is undetermined. V lost 0 bases and J lost 6, with 9 bases in between. CDR1 is LGHNA and CDR2 is YNFKEQ in the germline V gene. The CDR3 sequence is 14 residues long. DNA of the CDR3: TGTGCCAGCAGCCAAGAAGGCGTGGGCAATGAGCAGTTCTTC. This sequence encodes CASSQEGVGNEQFF.

This chain connects TRBV7-9 to TRBJ2-1; D gene uncertain. CDR3 length: 12 residues. The germline V gene has CDR1 SEHNR and CDR2 FQNEAQ (reference sequence). Trimming left V 3 bases short and J 9 bases short, with 9 bases between. This CDR3 is CASSLPNGEQFF. CDR3 nucleotide sequence: TGTGCCAGCAGCTTGCCAAACGGTGAGCAGTTCTTC.

This clonotype has a handful of counts. The chain employs TRBV14 and TRBJ2-5; TRBD1 is a possible D gene (6 bases). The J call is doubtful: the DNA matches TRBJ2-7 better. The CDR3 extends over 13 amino acids. Germline loops: CDR1 SGHDN, CDR2 FVKESK. The CDR3 spells CARERTEITEQYF. The CDR3 coding sequence is TGTGCCAGGGAGAGGACAGAAATTACCGAGCAGTACTTC.

A few counts support this clonotype. The chain couples TRBV9 to TRBJ2-5; 9 bases agree with TRBD2. CDR1 and CDR2 (germline): SGDLS, YYNGEE. Trimming removed 0 bases from V and 2 bases from J; junction bases left unmatched: 5. The CDR3 is 16 amino acids. The DNA of the CDR3 is TGTGCCAGCAGCGTAGATGGGACTAGCCCTCAAGAGACCCAGTACTTC. The encoded protein is CASSVDGTSPQETQYF.

In its sample, this clonotype was seen a few times. The chain combines TRBV4-1 with TRBJ2-5, with D perhaps TRBD1 or TRBD2 (5 bases each). Per the germline V gene, CDR1 is MGHRA and CDR2 is YSYEKL. Trimming pared 3 bases from V and 0 bases from J, leaving 8 bases between. The CDR3 runs 14 residues. CDR3 in DNA: TGCGCCAGCAGCCACAGGGACCACCAAGAGACCCAGTACTTC. The encoded protein is CASSHRDHQETQYF.

The genes are TRBV4-1 and TRBJ2-4, with 7 bases that match TRBD1. With the DNA end fitting TRBJ2-7 better, the J assignment may be wrong. The CDR3 is 15 amino acids. The germline V gene encodes CDR1 MGHRA and CDR2 YSYEKL. This chain's CDR3 is CASSQDEGQAYEQYF. The DNA for the CDR3 is TGCGCCAGCAGCCAAGATGAAGGACAGGCCTACGAGCAGTACTTC.

The genes are TRBV6-7 and TRBJ2-3, with D perhaps being TRBD1 or TRBD2 (5 bases each). TRBV6-7 is filed as an ORF, its function uncertain. Trimming removed 2 bases from V and 0 bases from J, with 15 bases in between. There are 17 residues in the CDR3. CDR3: CASSYQRDRESTDTQYF. In DNA form, the CDR3 reads TGTGCCAGCAGTTACCAAAGGGACCGTGAAAGCACAGATACGCAGTATTTT.